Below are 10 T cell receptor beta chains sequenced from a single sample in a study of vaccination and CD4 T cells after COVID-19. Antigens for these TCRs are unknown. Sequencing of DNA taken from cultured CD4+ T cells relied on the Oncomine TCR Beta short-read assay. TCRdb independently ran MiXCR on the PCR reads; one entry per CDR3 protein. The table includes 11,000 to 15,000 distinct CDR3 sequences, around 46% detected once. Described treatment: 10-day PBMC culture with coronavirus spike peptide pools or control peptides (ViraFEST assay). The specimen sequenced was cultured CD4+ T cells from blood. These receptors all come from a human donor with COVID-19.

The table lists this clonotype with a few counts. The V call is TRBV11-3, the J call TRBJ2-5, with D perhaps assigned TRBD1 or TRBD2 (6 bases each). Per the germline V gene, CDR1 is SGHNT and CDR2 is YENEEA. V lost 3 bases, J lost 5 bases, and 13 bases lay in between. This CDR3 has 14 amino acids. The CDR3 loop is CASSFTGRGETQYF. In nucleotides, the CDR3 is TGTGCCAGCAGCTTCACAGGGCGGGGTGAGACCCAGTACTTC.

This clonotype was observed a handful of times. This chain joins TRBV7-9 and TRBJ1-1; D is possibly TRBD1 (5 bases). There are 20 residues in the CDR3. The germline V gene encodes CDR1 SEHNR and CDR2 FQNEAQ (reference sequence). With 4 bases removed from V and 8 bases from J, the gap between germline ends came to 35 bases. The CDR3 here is CASSSKGFGLVPPTLREAFF. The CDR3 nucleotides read TGTGCCAGCAGCTCGAAGGGGTTTGGGCTGGTGCCACCCACGCTGCGGGAAGCTTTCTTT.

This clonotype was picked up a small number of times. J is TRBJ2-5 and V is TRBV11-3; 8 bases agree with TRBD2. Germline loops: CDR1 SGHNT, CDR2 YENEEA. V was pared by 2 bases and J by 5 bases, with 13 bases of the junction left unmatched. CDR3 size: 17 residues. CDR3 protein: CASSLPGTSKLSETQYF. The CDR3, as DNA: TGTGCCAGCAGCTTACCGGGGACTAGTAAGCTTTCGGAGACCCAGTACTTC.

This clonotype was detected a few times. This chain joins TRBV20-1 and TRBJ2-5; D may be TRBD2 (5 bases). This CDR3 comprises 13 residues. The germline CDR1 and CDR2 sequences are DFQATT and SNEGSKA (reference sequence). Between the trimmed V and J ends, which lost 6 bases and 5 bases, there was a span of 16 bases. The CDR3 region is CSAQGLSPETQYF. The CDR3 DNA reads TGCAGTGCACAAGGACTCAGTCCGGAGACCCAGTACTTC.

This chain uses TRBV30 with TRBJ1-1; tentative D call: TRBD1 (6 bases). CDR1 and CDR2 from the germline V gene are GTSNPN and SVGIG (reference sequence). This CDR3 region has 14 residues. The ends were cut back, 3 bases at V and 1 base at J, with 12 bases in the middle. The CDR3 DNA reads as TGTGCCTGGAGGGGCGGGACAAGGAACACTGAAGCTTTCTTT. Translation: CAWRGGTRNTEAFF.

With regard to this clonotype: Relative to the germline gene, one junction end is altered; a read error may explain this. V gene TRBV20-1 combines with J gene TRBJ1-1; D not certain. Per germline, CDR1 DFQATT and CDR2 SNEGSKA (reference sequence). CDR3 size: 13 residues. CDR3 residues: CSARERSNTDAFF. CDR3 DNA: TGCAGTGCTAGAGAACGGTCGAACACTGACGCTTTCTTT.

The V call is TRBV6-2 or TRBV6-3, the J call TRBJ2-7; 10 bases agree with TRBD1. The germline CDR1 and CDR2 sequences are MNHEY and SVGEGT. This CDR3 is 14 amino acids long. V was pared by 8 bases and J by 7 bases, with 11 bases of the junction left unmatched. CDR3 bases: TGTGCCAGCCGGACAGGGGGGGCAGCTAGTGAGCAGTACTTC. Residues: CASRTGGAASEQYF.

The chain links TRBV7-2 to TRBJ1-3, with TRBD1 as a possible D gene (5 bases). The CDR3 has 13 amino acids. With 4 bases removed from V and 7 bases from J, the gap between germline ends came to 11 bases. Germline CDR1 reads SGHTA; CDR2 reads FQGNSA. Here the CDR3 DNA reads TGTGCCAGCAGCTCAGACCCAGGGAACACCATATATTTT. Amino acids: CASSSDPGNTIYF.

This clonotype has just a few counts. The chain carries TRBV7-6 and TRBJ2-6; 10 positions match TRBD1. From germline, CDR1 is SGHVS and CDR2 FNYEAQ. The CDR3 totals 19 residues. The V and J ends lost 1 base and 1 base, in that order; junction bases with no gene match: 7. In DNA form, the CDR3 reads TGTGCCAGCAGCTTAGTTTCGGGACAGGGGACTTCTGGGGCCAACGTCCTGACTTTC. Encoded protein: CASSLVSGQGTSGANVLTF.

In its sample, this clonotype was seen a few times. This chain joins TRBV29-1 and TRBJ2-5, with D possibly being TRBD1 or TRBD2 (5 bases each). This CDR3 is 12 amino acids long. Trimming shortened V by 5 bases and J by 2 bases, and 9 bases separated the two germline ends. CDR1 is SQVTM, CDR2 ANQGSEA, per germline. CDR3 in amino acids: CSVRDGQETQYF. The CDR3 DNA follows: TGCAGCGTTCGGGACGGACAAGAGACCCAGTACTTC.